The 4 T cell receptor beta chains in this list originate from one sample, sequenced in a study of Tregs in tolerant kidney transplant recipients. Here immunoSEQ multiplex PCR was the method, and the copy in TCRdb shows in-frame clones only, minus some. The sample includes more than 25,000 clones, 70% to 85% of them seen just once. Antigen specificity for these receptors is unknown. Sequences were obtained from Tregs from blood cultured with allogeneic cells. The receptors derive from a human donor in good health.

The CDR3 DNA sequence: TGTGCCAGCAGTTTGTTCGGGGAGCTGTTTTTT. Amino acid sequence: CASSLFGELFF. The chain has TRBV27 and TRBJ2-2; D not certain. Trimming pared 3 bases from V and 7 bases from J, leaving 3 bases between. The CDR3 length is 11 residues. Germline V lookup: CDR1 MNHEY, CDR2 SMNVEV (reference sequence).

This clone has a single count. This chain uses TRBV11-3 with TRBJ1-1; D not certain. Germline CDR1 is SGHNT and CDR2 is YENEEA. This CDR3 has 13 amino acids. Trimming left V 3 bases short and J 4 bases short, with 9 bases between. The CDR3 region is CASSLRGFTEAFF. CDR3 nucleotide sequence: TGTGCCAGCAGCTTGAGAGGGTTCACTGAAGCTTTCTTT.

The chain is built from TRBV19 and TRBJ2-3; 9 bases line up with TRBD2. In germline, CDR1 is LNHDA, CDR2 SQIVND (reference sequence). V trimming: 3 bases; J trimming: 2 bases; junction bases outside the gene matches: 12. This CDR3 spans 18 amino acids. For the CDR3, the DNA is TGTGCCAGTAGTATTAAGAGACTAGCGGTTCGCGACACAGATACGCAGTATTTT. Translating gives CASSIKRLAVRDTDTQYF. Supplemented by reference TRBV19 and TRBJ2-3, the full variable domain reads DGGITQSPKYLFRKEGQNVTLSCEQNLNHDAMYWYRQDPGQGLRLIYYSQIVNDFQKGDIAEGYSVSREKKESFPLTVTSAQKNPTAFYLCASSIKRLAVRDTDTQYFGPGTRLTVL.

The V gene is TRBV6-5, the J gene TRBJ1-3; D gene ambiguous. The CDR3 length is 14 residues. Germline V gene lookup returns CDR1 MNHEY and CDR2 SVGAGI. The ends were cut back, 5 bases at V and 4 bases at J, with 12 bases in the middle. The CDR3: CASSPDTAGNTIYF. CDR3 DNA sequence: TGTGCCAGCAGTCCTGACACAGCAGGAAACACCATATATTTT.